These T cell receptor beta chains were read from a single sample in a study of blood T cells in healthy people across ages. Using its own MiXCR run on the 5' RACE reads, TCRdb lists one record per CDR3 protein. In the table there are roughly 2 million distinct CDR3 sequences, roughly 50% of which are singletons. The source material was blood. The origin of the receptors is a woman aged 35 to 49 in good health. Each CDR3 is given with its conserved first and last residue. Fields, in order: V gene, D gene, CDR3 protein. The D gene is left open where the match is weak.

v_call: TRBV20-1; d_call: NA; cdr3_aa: CSARRGPGSIHEQYF
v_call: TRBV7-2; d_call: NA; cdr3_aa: CASSLVGGLSTNTGELFF
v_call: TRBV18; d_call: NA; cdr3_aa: CASSPVPGPNYGYTF
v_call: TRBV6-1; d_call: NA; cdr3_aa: CASSVIYGYTF
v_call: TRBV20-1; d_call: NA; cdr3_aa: CSAIRQSSGANVLTF
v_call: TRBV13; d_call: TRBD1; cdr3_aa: CASSPGQFRETQYF
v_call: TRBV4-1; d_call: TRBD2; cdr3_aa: CASRSLAGGHADTQYF
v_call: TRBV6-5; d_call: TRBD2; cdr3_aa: CASSSPTSGGPSSYEQYF
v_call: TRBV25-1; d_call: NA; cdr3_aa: CASSEYGGRGYGYTF
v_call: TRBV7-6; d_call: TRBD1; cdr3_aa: CASSLRQGSGTEQFF